A selection of T cell receptor beta chains follows, all from one sample in a study of T cells in Graves' hyperthyroidism and ophthalmopathy. TCRdb re-called the multiplex PCR reads through MiXCR, storing one row per CDR3 protein. This table has around 530,000 distinct CDR3 sequences, roughly 15% appearing once. Input material: blood. All receptors derive from a woman aged 18-29 years with Graves' ophthalmopathy. Each CDR3 is given with its conserved first and last residue. The order of the fields is D gene, J gene, clone size, V gene, CDR3 length, CDR3 protein, CDR3 DNA. A D gene is named only where the DNA matches it firmly. A row's size may be missing; if present it is once, few, many or a size class.

>TRBD1|TRBJ1-6|many|TRBV12-3/TRBV12-4|14
CASRRGTENSPLHF
TGTGCCAGCAGGAGGGGGACAGAGAATTCACCCCTCCACTTT
>NA|TRBJ1-5|NA|TRBV7-3|14
CASSAGVYNQPQHF
TGTGCCAGCAGTGCAGGAGTTTACAATCAGCCCCAGCATTTT
>TRBD2|TRBJ2-1|few|TRBV19|17
CASTLSGGLNSYNEQFF
TGTGCCAGTACACTTAGCGGGGGTTTAAATTCCTACAATGAGCAGTTCTTC
>TRBD2|TRBJ2-7|many|TRBV5-5|15
CASSLTSGGSYEQYF
TGTGCCAGCAGCCTGACTAGCGGGGGATCCTACGAGCAGTACTTC
>TRBD2|TRBJ2-2|many|TRBV5-8|17
CASSLGGTSGNTGELFF
TGTGCCAGCAGCTTGGGTGGGACTAGCGGGAACACCGGGGAGCTGTTTTTT
>NA|TRBJ1-6|NA|TRBV7-2|16
CASSLLGGSYNSPLHF
TGTGCCAGCAGCTTACTCGGGGGGTCCTATAATTCACCCCTCCACTTT
>NA|TRBJ1-6|few|TRBV9|15
CASSVGSTGPSPLHF
TGTGCCAGCAGCGTAGGGTCGACAGGTCCCTCACCCCTCCACTTT
>TRBD1|TRBJ1-4|many|TRBV4-3|16
CASSQDRATGGGKLFF
TGCGCCAGCAGCCAAGATAGGGCTACAGGGGGTGGGAAACTGTTTTTT
>NA|TRBJ2-7|many|TRBV28|15
CASSLWDGGVYEQYF
TGTGCCAGCAGTTTATGGGACGGGGGTGTCTACGAGCAGTACTTC
>TRBD2|TRBJ2-2|NA|TRBV6-2/TRBV6-3|15
CASSYSGGIAGELFF
TGTGCCAGCAGTTACTCCGGGGGGATCGCCGGGGAGCTGTTTTTT
>NA|TRBJ2-1|NA|TRBV3-1|13
CASSRLGDNEQFF
TGTGCCAGCAGCCGTCTAGGGGACAATGAGCAGTTCTTC
>TRBD1|TRBJ2-1|many|TRBV10-3|12
CAIGQGADEQFF
TGTGCCATCGGCCAGGGGGCGGATGAGCAGTTCTTC
>TRBD2|TRBJ2-1|NA|TRBV7-9|15
CASSLESGGASEQFF
TGTGCCAGCAGCTTAGAAAGCGGGGGGGCCTCTGAGCAGTTCTTC
>NA|TRBJ1-4|few|TRBV7-2|16
CASGGGARSSNEKLFF
TGTGCCAGCGGGGGGGGGGCACGCAGCTCCAATGAAAAACTGTTTTTT
>NA|TRBJ2-7|NA|TRBV29-1|14
CSVVPLTMTDEQYF
TGCAGCGTTGTCCCCCTTACTATGACCGACGAGCAGTACTTC
>NA|TRBJ1-2|NA|TRBV10-3|13
CAITESQLYGYTF
TGTGCCATCACCGAAAGTCAGTTATATGGCTACACCTTC
>TRBD2|TRBJ2-3|NA|TRBV29-1|15
CSVGLAGMGTDTQYF
TGCAGCGTTGGGTTAGCGGGGATGGGCACAGATACGCAGTATTTT
>NA|TRBJ1-5|many|TRBV28|17
CASNHRASGRADQPQHF
TGTGCCAGCAATCACAGGGCCTCGGGGAGGGCCGATCAGCCCCAGCATTTT
>TRBD1|TRBJ2-5|many|TRBV28|14
CASTYGTVEETQYF
TGTGCCAGCACCTACGGGACAGTCGAAGAGACCCAGTACTTC
>TRBD1|TRBJ2-2|many|TRBV27|15
CASSTDRGSTGELFF
TGTGCCAGCAGTACGGACAGGGGGAGCACCGGGGAGCTGTTTTTT
>NA|TRBJ1-1|many|TRBV30|15
CAWTPPGVSNTEAFF
TGTGCCTGGACCCCCCCGGGGGTTTCGAACACTGAAGCTTTCTTT
>NA|TRBJ2-5|NA|TRBV7-6|15
CASSSVDQVQETQYF
TGTGCCAGCAGCTCCGTAGACCAGGTCCAAGAGACCCAGTACTTC
>NA|TRBJ1-5|many|TRBV5-5|13
CASSSLQVEPQHF
TGTGCCAGCAGCTCCCTCCAGGTAGAGCCCCAGCATTTT
>TRBD1|TRBJ1-1|many|TRBV6-5|15
CASSYSEGAGTEAFF
TGTGCCAGCAGTTACTCGGAGGGGGCTGGGACTGAAGCTTTCTTT
>TRBD1|TRBJ1-6|NA|TRBV6-2/TRBV6-3|18
CASSYSDRGLPNTSPLHF
TGTGCCAGCAGTTACTCAGACAGGGGGCTTCCCAATACTTCACCCCTCCACTTT
>TRBD1|TRBJ1-4|many|TRBV5-5|17
CASSYTIDRGANEKLFF
TGTGCCAGCAGCTACACGATTGACAGGGGGGCTAATGAAAAACTGTTTTTT
>NA|TRBJ2-3|NA|TRBV4-2|13
CASSQEVGSPQYF
TGTGCCAGCAGCCAAGAGGTTGGTAGCCCGCAGTATTTT
>NA|TRBJ2-4|NA|TRBV28|18
CASSFDTGTPIAKNIQYF
TGTGCCAGCAGTTTCGATACCGGGACACCAATAGCCAAAAACATTCAGTACTTC
>TRBD2|TRBJ2-1|few|TRBV6-1|15
CASSEEASGSLKQFF
TGTGCCAGCAGTGAAGAGGCTAGCGGGAGTTTGAAGCAGTTCTTC
>NA|TRBJ1-5|NA|TRBV2|14
CASSEIGINQPQHF
TGTGCCAGCAGTGAAATCGGTATCAATCAGCCCCAGCATTTT